The 7 T cell receptor beta chains below all came from one sample that was sequenced in a study of CD8 T cells in Susac syndrome. Reverse transcription of roughly 0.5 to 1 ug RNA was carried out with random hexamers. A single record per CDR3 protein comes from TCRdb applying MiXCR to the immunoSEQ multiplex PCR reads. The sample comprises approximately 190,000 distinct CDR3 sequences, roughly 94% of which are singletons, and approximately 0.16% rests with the top ten. Sequenced sample: CD8+ T cells from PBMCs. These receptors were obtained from a human donor with Susac syndrome.

This clonotype appeared once. V is TRBV29-1 and J is TRBJ1-2; D is unclear. CDR3 length: 12 residues. Germline-derived CDR1 and CDR2 are SQVTM and ANQGSEA. Deletions cut 4 bases from V and 8 bases from J, with 14 bases between. The CDR3 sequence is CSVAPLLEGYTF. The CDR3 DNA follows: TGCAGCGTTGCCCCTCTCTTGGAGGGCTACACCTTC.

Written as DNA, the CDR3 is TGCAGTGCTAGAGAAGGGGGCGGCTACGAGCAGTACTTC. Translating gives CSAREGGGYEQYF. V gene TRBV20-1 combines with J gene TRBJ2-7; 7 positions agree with TRBD1. The V gene's germline CDR1 is DFQATT and CDR2 SNEGSKA (reference sequence). The CDR3 length is 13 residues. Trimming removed 0 bases from V and 3 bases from J; junction bases left unmatched: 2.

The chain links TRBV19 to TRBJ2-7; D not certain. V shed 2 bases and J shed 0 bases, with 11 bases lying between them. This CDR3 spans 15 amino acids. The germline CDR1 and CDR2 sequences are LNHDA and SQIVND (reference sequence). CDR3 in amino acids: CASSISGRYSYEQYF. CDR3 bases: TGTGCCAGTAGTATATCTGGACGGTACTCCTACGAGCAGTACTTC.

This rearrangement joins TRBV7-6 to TRBJ1-5; 7 nucleotides line up with TRBD1. Germline CDR1 reads SGHVS; CDR2 reads FNYEAQ. The junction had 7 bases not matched to a gene; V was cut back by 1 base and J by 7 bases. The length of the CDR3 is 15 residues. CDR3 region: CASSLGQGEDQPQHF. CDR3 coding DNA: TGTGCCAGCAGCTTAGGGCAGGGGGAGGACCAGCCCCAGCATTTT.

This clonotype has only a few counts. The chain has TRBV19 and TRBJ1-2; 8 bases map to TRBD1. The junction had 1 base not matched to a gene; V was cut back by 3 bases and J by 4 bases. The CDR3 is 13 amino acids. In germline, CDR1 is LNHDA, CDR2 SQIVND (reference sequence). CDR3 amino acids: CASSIGQGYGYTF. CDR3 nucleotides: TGTGCCAGTAGTATCGGACAGGGCTATGGCTACACCTTC.

The rearrangement uses TRBV2 and TRBJ2-3, with TRBD2 as a possible D gene (5 bases). V was clipped by 3 bases and J by 2 bases, with 12 bases between them. In germline, CDR1 is SNHLY, CDR2 FYNNEI. The CDR3 contains 15 residues. In nucleotides, the CDR3 is TGTGCCAGCAGTGAGGCAGTAGCGCCCACAGATACGCAGTATTTT. Its protein product is CASSEAVAPTDTQYF.

V is TRBV2 and J is TRBJ2-1; 8 bases agree with TRBD2. Germline-derived CDR1 and CDR2 are SNHLY and FYNNEI. This CDR3 has 15 residues. J gave up 8 bases and V 7 bases, and 13 bases lay outside the gene matches. CDR3 sequence: CASKKTSANWDEQFF. Written as DNA, the CDR3 is TGTGCCAGCAAGAAGACTAGCGCCAACTGGGATGAGCAGTTCTTC.